The 31 T cell receptor beta chains given below trace back to one sample, sequenced in a study of cytomegalovirus exposure and HLA in healthy donors. Primers: 60 Vbeta forward and 13 Jbeta reverse. Produced via immunoSEQ multiplex PCR; TCRdb's table is partial and in-frame only. The data show around 120,000 clones, more than 60% seen once. Sequences were obtained from PBMCs. The receptors originated from a man aged 35 to 55 in good health and CMV-seropositive.

The J gene is TRBJ1-3, the V gene TRBV29-1, with 7 nucleotides matching TRBD1. This CDR3 has 13 residues. Germline V gene data show CDR1 as SQVTM and CDR2 as ANQGSEA. J lost 4 bases, V lost 4 bases, and 4 bases had no gene match. The chain's CDR3 is CSVAGGSGNTIYF. CDR3 DNA sequence: TGCAGCGTTGCAGGGGGTTCCGGAAACACCATATATTTT.

The J gene is TRBJ2-5, the V gene TRBV6-5; D perhaps matches TRBD1 (6 bases). This CDR3 comprises 15 residues. Trimming removed 2 bases from V and 1 base from J, with 11 bases in between. Germline CDR1 reads MNHEY; CDR2 reads SVGAGI. DNA for the CDR3: TGTGCCAGCAGTTACCCCGGCAGGGGCCAAGAGACCCAGTACTTC. Translating it yields CASSYPGRGQETQYF.

The CDR3 bases are TGCGCCAGCAGCCTCCGGGAGTACTACGAGCAGTACTTC. It specifies CASSLREYYEQYF. This sequence joins TRBV5-1 and TRBJ2-7; perhaps TRBD2 as D (6 bases). The CDR3 totals 13 residues. Germline values: CDR1 SGHRS, CDR2 YFSETQ. V was shortened by 4 bases and J by 3 bases, with 11 bases between the two germline ends.

This clone came up a few times. The chain has TRBV5-4 and TRBJ2-1, with 11 positions matching TRBD2. J was trimmed by 9 bases and V by 3 bases; bases with no gene match: 8. The CDR3 totals 15 residues. CDR1 is SGHNT and CDR2 is YYREEE in the germline V gene (reference sequence). The CDR3 region has the DNA TGTGCCAGCAGCTCATTAGCGGGGGGGCTTAGTGAGCAGTTCTTC. It specifies CASSSLAGGLSEQFF.

This clone was seen only once. V is TRBV5-1 and J is TRBJ2-2, with TRBD1 matching over 11 bases. Per the germline V gene, CDR1 is SGHRS and CDR2 is YFSETQ. With 5 bases clipped from V and 4 bases from J, the junction kept 4 bases outside the gene matches. CDR3 length: 15 residues. The CDR3 nucleotides are TGCGCCAGCAGAACCGGGACAGGGGGCACCGGGGAGCTGTTTTTT. It codes for CASRTGTGGTGELFF.

The V gene is TRBV5-4, the J gene TRBJ2-7; D is possibly TRBD1 (5 bases). The V gene's germline CDR1 is SGHNT and CDR2 YYREEE (reference sequence). V was shortened by 0 bases and J by 2 bases, with 12 bases between the two germline ends. The CDR3 has 15 residues. CDR3 loop: CASSLDQGMAYEQYF. CDR3 in DNA: TGTGCCAGCAGCTTGGATCAGGGAATGGCCTACGAGCAGTACTTC.

This chain uses TRBV6-5 with TRBJ2-7; 11 nucleotides match TRBD2. The CDR3 runs to 15 residues. Trimming cost V 0 bases and J 3 bases; bases outside gene matches: 1. CDR1 is MNHEY and CDR2 is SVGAGI in the germline V gene. CDR3 DNA sequence: TGTGCCAGCAGTTACTCACTAGCGGGAGTCTACGAGCAGTACTTC. The encoded protein is CASSYSLAGVYEQYF.

V gene TRBV27 combines with J gene TRBJ2-3, with TRBD2 matching 9 bases. The CDR3 sequence is 16 residues long. The V gene end was trimmed by 5 bases and the J gene end by 3 bases; junction bases not matched to a gene: 9. Germline-derived CDR1 and CDR2 are MNHEY and SMNVEV (reference sequence). DNA of the CDR3: TGTGCCAGCAGTAGCTCCGGGACTAGCTCGACAGATACGCAGTATTTT. Translating it yields CASSSSGTSSTDTQYF.

This clone appeared a few times. The V call is TRBV7-9, the J call TRBJ2-5, with a weak D call TRBD2 (5 bases). The CDR3 length is 14 residues. The germline V gene encodes CDR1 SEHNR and CDR2 FQNEAQ (reference sequence). Trimming stripped 2 bases from V and 4 bases from J, with 11 bases between. The CDR3 loop reads CASSLRSGLETQYF. The CDR3 DNA follows: TGTGCCAGCAGCTTAAGGTCGGGATTAGAGACCCAGTACTTC.

DNA of the CDR3: TGCGCCAGCAGCCGGCAAGGAGCCCAAATCCAAGAGACCCAGTACTTC. It translates to CASSRQGAQIQETQYF. V is TRBV5-1 and J is TRBJ2-5; D gene uncertain. Trimming removed 4 bases from V and 1 base from J, with 17 bases in between. Germline V gene lookup returns CDR1 SGHRS and CDR2 YFSETQ. The CDR3 is 16 amino acids.

The chain employs TRBV7-3 and TRBJ1-1; TRBD1 is a possible D gene (6 bases). This CDR3 comprises 14 residues. Trimming cost V 5 bases and J 5 bases, with 15 bases left between them. The germline CDR1 and CDR2 sequences are SGHTA and FQGTGA. The DNA for the CDR3 is TGTGCCAGCAGCGTAGGGGGGGCGAGAACTGAAGCTTTCTTT. It yields the protein CASSVGGARTEAFF.

This clone has only a few counts. This chain links TRBV28 with TRBJ2-7; 13 bases are shared with TRBD2. J gave up 4 bases and V 5 bases, and 14 bases lay outside the gene matches. The CDR3 runs 18 residues. Germline CDR1 reads MDHEN; CDR2 reads SYDVKM. The CDR3 DNA is TGTGCCAGCAGTCTCGGGACTTATCGGACTAGCGGGAGATACGAGCAGTACTTC. Translation gives CASSLGTYRTSGRYEQYF.

The rearrangement links TRBV6-6 to TRBJ1-2; 10 nucleotides agree with TRBD1. V lost 4 bases to trimming and J lost 4 bases; unmatched junction nucleotides: 9. Germline CDR1 reads MNHNY; CDR2 reads SVGAGI (reference sequence). The CDR3 loop spans 16 amino acids. The CDR3 region is CASSFDRGHGTYGYTF. The CDR3 DNA is TGTGCCAGCAGTTTCGACAGGGGGCATGGGACCTATGGCTACACCTTC.

Details on this clone: No conserved phenylalanine or tryptophan ends this CDR3, so it is likely a read error. The rearrangement links TRBV10-3 to TRBJ1-2; 10 bases line up with TRBD1. Germline values: CDR1 ENHRY, CDR2 SYGVKD. The CDR3 spans 14 residues. Losses at the gene ends were 6 bases for V and 6 bases for J; bases not matched to a gene: 7. The CDR3 sequence: CAIRTGTGDDGYTL. The DNA for the CDR3 is TGTGCCATCAGGACCGGGACAGGGGATGATGGCTACACCCTC.

This clone was detected only once. This chain links TRBV5-4 with TRBJ2-1; 9 bases are a match to TRBD2. CDR1 and CDR2 from the germline V gene are SGHNT and YYREEE (reference sequence). V dropped 4 bases and J dropped 7; count of bases not matched to a gene: 12. The CDR3 covers 16 residues. CDR3: CASSPPVRGGGNEQFF. Here the CDR3 DNA reads TGTGCCAGCAGCCCCCCGGTGCGGGGGGGTGGGAATGAGCAGTTCTTC. The variable domain in full, completed from reference TRBV5-4 and TRBJ2-1, reads ETGVTQSPTHLIKTRGQQVTLRCSSQSGHNTVSWYQQALGQGPQFIFQYYREEENGRGNFPPRFSGLQFPNYSSELNVNALELDDSALYLCASSPPVRGGGNEQFFGPGTRLTVL.

This sequence joins TRBV18 and TRBJ2-7, with 12 bases aligning to TRBD2. Trimming removed 2 bases from V and 6 bases from J; junction bases left unmatched: 2. The CDR3 covers 14 residues. The germline gives CDR1 KGHSH, CDR2 LQKENI. This CDR3 reads CASSPTSGGSEQYF. DNA of the CDR3: TGTGCCAGCTCACCAACTAGCGGGGGGTCCGAGCAGTACTTC.

The chain has TRBV5-5 and TRBJ1-2, with D possibly TRBD1 on 5 matching bases. Germline CDR1 SGHKS, CDR2 YYEKEE (reference sequence). Trimming removed 1 base from V and 4 bases from J, with 14 bases in between. CDR3 size: 15 residues. The CDR3 here is CASSLRGREAYGYTF. DNA of the CDR3: TGTGCCAGCAGCTTGAGGGGCAGGGAGGCCTATGGCTACACCTTC.

The chain is built from TRBV5-1 and TRBJ2-1, with TRBD1 matching over 9 bases. The germline V gene encodes CDR1 SGHRS and CDR2 YFSETQ. After removal of 4 bases from V and 6 bases from J, the junction contained 8 bases not matched to a gene. The CDR3 is 15 residues long. The CDR3 DNA sequence: TGCGCCAGCAGCAGGGGACAGGGTCTCAGCAATGAGCAGTTCTTC. It translates to CASSRGQGLSNEQFF.

The V gene is TRBV11-2, the J gene TRBJ1-1; a weak D match, TRBD1 (6 bases). The CDR3 consists of 13 residues. Germline V CDR1 and CDR2: SGHAT, FQNNGV. V lost 5 bases to trimming and J lost 3 bases, with 10 bases between them. This CDR3 reads CASSVTGHTEAFF. The DNA of the CDR3 is TGTGCCAGCAGCGTCACAGGGCACACTGAAGCTTTCTTT. Drawing the rest from reference TRBV11-2 and TRBJ1-1, the complete variable domain is EAGVAQSPRYKIIEKRQSVAFWCNPISGHATLYWYQQILGQGPKLLIQFQNNGVVDDSQLPKDRFSAERLKGVDSTLKIQPAKLEDSAVYLCASSVTGHTEAFFGQGTRLTVV.

The rearrangement joins TRBV4-1 to TRBJ1-2, with no clear D. There are 14 residues in the CDR3. V lost 0 bases and J 2 bases, leaving 7 bases between the germline ends. Germline loops: CDR1 MGHRA, CDR2 YSYEKL. CDR3 loop: CASSQDSGNYGYTF. The CDR3 DNA reads as TGCGCCAGCAGCCAAGATTCAGGAAACTATGGCTACACCTTC.

CDR3 protein: CASSQNTGAFYEQYF. DNA for the CDR3: TGTGCCAGCAGCCAAAATACAGGGGCCTTCTACGAGCAGTACTTC. V gene TRBV14 combines with J gene TRBJ2-7, with 7 nucleotides matching TRBD1. The CDR3 loop spans 15 amino acids. Germline CDR1 is SGHDN and CDR2 is FVKESK. Trimming removed 2 bases from V and 3 bases from J; junction bases left unmatched: 7.

This clone was counted once. The chain links TRBV10-1 to TRBJ2-3, with D maybe TRBD2 (5 bases). The germline V gene has CDR1 WNHNN and CDR2 SYGVQD (reference sequence). Trimming took off 1 base at V and 1 base at J, with 12 bases between the two ends. The CDR3 runs 16 residues. CDR3 nucleotides: TGCGCCAGCAGTGAGTGGTCGGGGAAAGGCACAGATACGCAGTATTTT. Protein product: CASSEWSGKGTDTQYF.

This chain connects TRBV5-6 to TRBJ2-5; TRBD2 agrees at 11 bases. CDR1 is SGHDT, CDR2 YYEEEE, per germline. The CDR3 extends over 16 amino acids. The V and J ends lost 1 base and 1 base, in that order; junction bases with no gene match: 3. CDR3 residues: CASSLTSGSGQETQYF. The CDR3 DNA sequence: TGTGCCAGCAGCTTGACTAGCGGGAGTGGCCAAGAGACCCAGTACTTC. The whole variable domain, remainder taken from reference TRBV5-6 and TRBJ2-5, is DAGVTQSPTHLIKTRGQQVTLRCSPKSGHDTVSWYQQALGQGPQFIFQYYEEEERQRGNFPDRFSGHQFPNYSSELNVNALLLGDSALYLCASSLTSGSGQETQYFGPGTRLLVL.

The gene calls are TRBV29-1 and TRBJ1-2; TRBD1 matches at 9 bases. With V trimmed by 5 bases and J by 6 bases, 4 bases remained unmatched. Looked up from germline, CDR1 is SQVTM and CDR2 is ANQGSEA. CDR3 size: 12 residues. CDR3 residues: CSVNGQGNGYTF. As DNA, the CDR3 is TGCAGCGTTAATGGACAGGGGAATGGCTACACCTTC. The complete variable domain, with remaining parts taken from reference TRBV29-1 and TRBJ1-2, reads SAVISQKPSRDICQRGTSLTIQCQVDSQVTMMFWYRQQPGQSLTLIATANQGSEATYESGFVIDKFPISRPNLTFSTLTVSNMSPEDSSIYLCSVNGQGNGYTFGSGTRLTVV.

A note on this clone: One end of the junction fails to match germline, which may point to a read error. The chain combines TRBV14 with TRBJ2-3; 8 bases align to TRBD1. Germline V gives CDR1 SGHDN, CDR2 FVKESK. The CDR3 loop spans 16 amino acids. CDR3 protein: CASSHSWTGLTDMQYF. CDR3 coding DNA: TGTGCCAGCAGCCATAGCTGGACAGGGCTCACAGATATGCAGTATTTT.

The DNA of the CDR3 is TGCGCCAGCAGAGTTCGACTAGCGGGCCCTTCGAACACCGGGGAGCTGTTTTTT. Its translation is CASRVRLAGPSNTGELFF. The chain employs TRBV5-1 and TRBJ2-2; 10 bases map to TRBD2. V trimming: 5 bases; J trimming: 0 bases; junction bases outside the gene matches: 10. There are 18 residues in the CDR3. Germline V gene sequence: CDR1 SGHRS, CDR2 YFSETQ.

This clone was recorded a few times. This chain uses TRBV5-1 with TRBJ2-7; D gene unclear. CDR1 is SGHRS and CDR2 is YFSETQ in the germline V gene. The CDR3 is 11 amino acids. V was shortened by 3 bases and J by 3 bases, with 4 bases between the two germline ends. The CDR3, as DNA: TGCGCCAGCAGCTCCTACTACGAGCAGTACTTC. Protein: CASSSYYEQYF.

This clone was observed a handful of times. CDR3 sequence: CASSLLTNEQFF. The CDR3 coding sequence is TGTGCCAGCAGTTTACTAACCAATGAGCAGTTCTTC. The V gene is TRBV28, the J gene TRBJ2-1; D not certain. Trimming cost V 2 bases and J 6 bases, with 5 bases left between them. Germline V gene sequence: CDR1 MDHEN, CDR2 SYDVKM. CDR3 length equals 12 residues.

V gene TRBV2 combines with J gene TRBJ2-7; a possible D gene is TRBD2 (6 bases). Trimming pared 3 bases from V and 6 bases from J, leaving 15 bases between. The CDR3 loop spans 14 amino acids. Germline assignment: CDR1 SNHLY and CDR2 FYNNEI. CDR3 residues: CASSERYTSTEQYF. The CDR3 DNA reads as TGTGCCAGCAGTGAGCGTTATACTAGCACCGAGCAGTACTTC.

This chain connects TRBV28 to TRBJ1-4, with D possibly TRBD1 on 6 matching bases. Germline CDR1 MDHEN, CDR2 SYDVKM. The CDR3 length is 14 residues. The germline V and J ends were trimmed by 6 bases and 7 bases, with 15 bases remaining between them. The CDR3 sequence: CASSVGTTGEKLFF. CDR3 sequence (DNA): TGTGCCAGCAGCGTGGGGACAACCGGTGAAAAACTGTTTTTT.

The chain has TRBV2 and TRBJ2-7; possible D gene TRBD2, 6 bases. Trimming stripped 6 bases from V and 0 bases from J, with 15 bases between. The CDR3 spans 15 residues. CDR1 SNHLY and CDR2 FYNNEI come from the germline V gene. CDR3 in DNA: TGTGCCAGCAGGGGGCTAGCGACATCCTCCTACGAGCAGTACTTC. It specifies CASRGLATSSYEQYF.